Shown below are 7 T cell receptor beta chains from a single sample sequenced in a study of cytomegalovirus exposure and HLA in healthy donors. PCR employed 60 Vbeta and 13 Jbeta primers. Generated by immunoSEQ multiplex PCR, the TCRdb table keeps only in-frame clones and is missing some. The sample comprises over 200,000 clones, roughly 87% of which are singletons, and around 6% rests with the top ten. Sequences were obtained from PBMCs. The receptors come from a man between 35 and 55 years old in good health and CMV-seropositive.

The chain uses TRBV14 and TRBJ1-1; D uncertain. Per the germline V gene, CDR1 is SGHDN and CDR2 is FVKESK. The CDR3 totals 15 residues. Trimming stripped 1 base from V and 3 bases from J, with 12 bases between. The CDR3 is CASSQAWLSHTEAFF. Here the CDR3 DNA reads TGTGCCAGCAGCCAAGCCTGGCTCTCCCACACTGAAGCTTTCTTT.

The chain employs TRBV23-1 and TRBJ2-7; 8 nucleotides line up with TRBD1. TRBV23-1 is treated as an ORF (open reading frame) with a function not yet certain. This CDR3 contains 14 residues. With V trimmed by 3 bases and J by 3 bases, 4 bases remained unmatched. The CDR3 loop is CASSQADRDYEQYV. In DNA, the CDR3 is TGCGCCAGCAGTCAGGCGGACAGGGACTACGAGCAGTACGTC.

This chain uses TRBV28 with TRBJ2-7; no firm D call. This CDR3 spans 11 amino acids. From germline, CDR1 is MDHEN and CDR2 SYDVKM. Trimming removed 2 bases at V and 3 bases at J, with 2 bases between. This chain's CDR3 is CASSLRYEQYF. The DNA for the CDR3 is TGTGCCAGCAGTTTACGCTACGAGCAGTACTTC. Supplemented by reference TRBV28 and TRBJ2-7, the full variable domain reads DVKVTQSSRYLVKRTGEKVFLECVQDMDHENMFWYRQDPGLGLRLIYFSYDVKMKEKGDIPEGYSVSREKKERFSLILESASTNQTSMYLCASSLRYEQYFGPGTRLTVT.

The CDR3 region has the DNA TGTGCCAGCAGCCGCCTTTTACAGGGTTCCGGGGAGCTGTTTTTT. This encodes CASSRLLQGSGELFF. This sequence joins TRBV11-3 and TRBJ2-2, with D perhaps TRBD1 (6 bases). This CDR3 comprises 15 residues. Trimming took 5 bases from V and 6 from J, leaving 16 bases between them. CDR1 and CDR2 (germline): SGHNT, YENEEA. Full variable domain (missing parts from reference TRBV11-3 and TRBJ2-2): EAGVVQSPRYKIIEKKQPVAFWCNPISGHNTLYWYLQNLGQGPELLIRYENEEAVDDSQLPKDRFSAERLKGVDSTLKIQPAELGDSAVYLCASSRLLQGSGELFFGEGSRLTVL.

This CDR3 is CASSLRLAGSSSTDTQYF. The CDR3 region has the DNA TGCGCCAGCAGCTTGCGATTAGCGGGATCTTCTAGCACAGATACGCAGTATTTT. The V call is TRBV5-1, the J call TRBJ2-3, with 8 bases matching TRBD2. Trimming removed 1 base from V and 0 bases from J; junction bases left unmatched: 10. Germline V CDR1 and CDR2: SGHRS, YFSETQ. The CDR3 is made up of 18 amino acids.

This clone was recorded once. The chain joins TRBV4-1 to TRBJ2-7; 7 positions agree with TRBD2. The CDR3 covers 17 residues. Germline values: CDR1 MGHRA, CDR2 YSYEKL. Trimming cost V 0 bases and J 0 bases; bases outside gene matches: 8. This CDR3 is CASSQDIGRGSSYEQYF. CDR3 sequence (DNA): TGCGCCAGCAGCCAAGATATTGGGCGGGGGAGCTCCTACGAGCAGTACTTC.

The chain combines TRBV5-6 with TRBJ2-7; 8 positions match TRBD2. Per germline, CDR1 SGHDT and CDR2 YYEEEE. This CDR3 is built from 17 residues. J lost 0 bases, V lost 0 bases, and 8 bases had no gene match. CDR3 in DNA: TGTGCCAGCAGCTTGGTAACTAGCGGTCGAAGCTCCTACGAGCAGTACGTC. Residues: CASSLVTSGRSSYEQYV.